A single sample gave rise to the 6 T cell receptor beta chains below, sequenced in a study of blood T cell repertoires in COVID-19 (dated by TCRdb to 2019 to 2021). The library relied on the immunoSEQ multiplex PCR assay. In TCRdb, the immuneACCESS table is reduced to in-frame sequences with V and J assigned. These tables do not hold every clone; where another copy was compared, an unresolved V gene accounts for under half, and the others remain unexplained. The sample has more than 300,000 clones on record, about 83% of them singletons. Under 2% of the sample is held by the ten biggest clonotypes. The sample taken for sequencing was peripheral blood. The source is a woman aged 45 to 65 with acute or convalescent COVID-19.

In its sample, this clone was seen once. The genes are TRBV30 and TRBJ2-1; 11 bases align to TRBD1. Germline CDR1 and CDR2: GTSNPN and SVGIG (reference sequence). V lost 0 bases and J lost 8; bases outside the gene matches: 9. This CDR3 is built from 16 residues. The CDR3 DNA sequence: TGTGCCTGGAGTGTACGAGCGGACAGGGGGCTCGATGAGCAGTTCTTC. Translation gives CAWSVRADRGLDEQFF.

This clone was found a few times. V is TRBV2 and J is TRBJ2-2; tentative D call: TRBD2 (6 bases). The CDR3 extends over 16 amino acids. V lost 7 bases, J lost 2 bases, and 17 bases lay in between. Germline-derived CDR1 and CDR2 are SNHLY and FYNNEI. The CDR3 loop reads CASTRSEGVNTGELFF. CDR3 bases: TGTGCCAGCACCCGGTCGGAGGGAGTCAACACCGGGGAGCTGTTTTTT.

The CDR3 DNA is TGTGCCAGCAGCTCCCCATCGGAGGCTCGGGAGCAGTACTTC. It yields the protein CASSSPSEAREQYF. The rearrangement joins TRBV5-4 to TRBJ2-7; D is perhaps TRBD2 (5 bases). Between the trimmed V and J ends, which lost 3 bases and 7 bases, there was a span of 17 bases. Germline values: CDR1 SGHNT, CDR2 YYREEE (reference sequence). The CDR3 runs to 14 residues.

The J gene is TRBJ1-1, the V gene TRBV7-3; TRBD1 is a possible D gene (6 bases). V was pared by 5 bases and J by 2 bases, with 9 bases between. Germline V gene sequence: CDR1 SGHTA, CDR2 FQGTGA. The CDR3 loop spans 13 amino acids. CDR3 residues: CASSEQGNTEAFF. The DNA of the CDR3 is TGTGCCAGCAGCGAACAGGGTAACACTGAAGCTTTCTTT.

Of note for this clone: Other DNA sequences in the same sample also yield this CDR3. This rearrangement joins TRBV5-4 to TRBJ2-1; 7 bases align to TRBD1. In germline, CDR1 is SGHNT, CDR2 YYREEE (reference sequence). V gave up 4 bases and J gave up 5 bases; unmatched junction bases: 3. The CDR3 spans 13 residues. For the CDR3, the DNA is TGTGCCAGCAGCACGGGACAGAACAATGAGCAGTTCTTC. This encodes CASSTGQNNEQFF.

This clone showed up just once. The chain has TRBV5-1 and TRBJ2-1, with D maybe TRBD2 (5 bases). The V gene lost 0 bases and the J gene lost 5 bases, with 6 bases spanning the gap. Germline values: CDR1 SGHRS, CDR2 YFSETQ. The CDR3 is 13 amino acids. The CDR3, as DNA: TGCGCCAGCAGCTTGGGGCGGGACAATGAGCAGTTCTTC. Translating gives CASSLGRDNEQFF.